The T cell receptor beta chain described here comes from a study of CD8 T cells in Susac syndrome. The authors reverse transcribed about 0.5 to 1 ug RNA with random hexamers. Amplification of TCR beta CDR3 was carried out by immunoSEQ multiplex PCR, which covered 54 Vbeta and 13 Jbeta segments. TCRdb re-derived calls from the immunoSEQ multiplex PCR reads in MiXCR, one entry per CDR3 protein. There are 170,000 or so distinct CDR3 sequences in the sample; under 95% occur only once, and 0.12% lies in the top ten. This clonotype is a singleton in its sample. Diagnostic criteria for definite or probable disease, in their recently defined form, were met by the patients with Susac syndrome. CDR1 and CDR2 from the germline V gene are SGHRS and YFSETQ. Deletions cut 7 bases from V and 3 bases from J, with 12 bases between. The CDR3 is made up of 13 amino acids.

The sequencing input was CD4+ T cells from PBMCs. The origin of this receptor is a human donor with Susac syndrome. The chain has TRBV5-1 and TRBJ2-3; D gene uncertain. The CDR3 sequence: CASAPSVTDTQYF. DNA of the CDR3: TGCGCCAGCGCTCCCTCAGTGACAGATACGCAGTATTTT.